This TCR beta chain was captured in a study of CD8+ T cells in alopecia areata. General study results and limits: Sequences from scalp samples also cover resident alphabeta T cells of normal skin. Among the top 100, expanded CD8+ clones, as well as scalp clonality, were significantly decreased by tofacitinib.

Treatment reported: oral pan-JAK inhibitor, 5-10 mg twice daily. In this sample, this clone turned up a few times. What it binds is not known. From germline, CDR1 is MNHEY and CDR2 SMNVEV (reference sequence). The V segment lost 3 bases and the J segment 5 bases; nucleotides outside the gene matches: 10. The CDR3 is 16 amino acids. Extracted from the samples, RNA was reverse transcribed into cDNA to serve as the sequencing template. Measured with immunoSEQ multiplex PCR; TCRdb has only the in-frame clones, and not every one. The sample carries approximately 200,000 clones, roughly three fifths recorded once.

Sequenced material: CD4+ T cells sorted from blood, taken at week 4, from a patient treated with tofacitinib. This chain connects TRBV27 to TRBJ2-7; 10 bases line up with TRBD1. This TCR derives from a human donor with alopecia areata. The CDR3 region has the DNA TGTGCCAGCAGTTTTCAATCCGGGACAGGGGTTAACGAGCAGTACTTC. Translated, it gives CASSFQSGTGVNEQYF.